This T cell receptor beta chain derives from a study of control samples from healthy donors and cancer patients. TCRdb's table, derived via immunoSEQ multiplex PCR, lists solely in-frame clones and lacks some. This table has about 98,000 clones, about 92% appearing once. The V gene's germline CDR1 is MNHEY and CDR2 SMNVEV (reference sequence). The CDR3 loop spans 13 amino acids. The J segment lost 2 bases and the V segment lost 6 bases, leaving 4 bases of the junction unmatched. Specimen: blood. The chain recombines TRBV27 with TRBJ2-7; 7 positions agree with TRBD1. The clonotype originates from a woman aged 18-35 years in good health. CDR3 coding DNA: TGTGCCAGCAGCCCGGGACAGACCTACGAGCAGTACTTC. Translated, it gives CASSPGQTYEQYF.